A single sample is the source of the 31 T cell receptor beta chains below, sequenced in a study of read filtering for tumor transcriptome and immune sequencing. From roughly 0.4 ug of RNA, a library with molecular barcoded alpha/delta and beta/gamma adaptors was made. Via MiXCR, TCRdb re-called the reads, giving one row per CDR3 protein. The sample has about 40,000 distinct CDR3 sequences, about an eighth seen once. The specimen sequenced was a population of CD138-negative cells sorted from bone marrow. All receptors come from a donor aged 40 or over with multiple myeloma.

CDR3 amino acids: CASSSQGPPLQETQYF. As DNA, the CDR3 is TGTGCCAGCAGCTCCCAGGGGCCGCCCCTCCAAGAGACCCAGTACTTC. The V and J genes are TRBV7-2 and TRBJ2-5; perhaps TRBD1 as D (6 bases). CDR1 and CDR2 (germline): SGHTA, FQGNSA. Trimming took 4 bases from V and 1 from J, leaving 16 bases between them. The CDR3 consists of 16 residues.

This clonotype was seen many times. This chain uses TRBV13 with TRBJ2-3; 10 bases align to TRBD2. The ends lost 4 bases at V and 0 bases at J; junction bases unmatched: 7. CDR1 and CDR2 (germline): PRHDT, FYEKMQ (reference sequence). The CDR3 has 17 residues. Here the CDR3 DNA reads TGTGCCAGCAGCTATAGGACTAGCGGAGATAGCACAGATACGCAGTATTTT. Its translation: CASSYRTSGDSTDTQYF.

This clonotype has only a few counts. J is TRBJ2-2 and V is TRBV12-3 or TRBV12-4, with 9 bases matching TRBD1. The V segment lost 7 bases and the J segment 5 bases; nucleotides outside the gene matches: 8. The CDR3 runs to 15 residues. The CDR3, as DNA: TGTGCCAGCACTCCCCGGGACAGGGTGACCGGGGAGCTGTTTTTT. Encoded protein: CASTPRDRVTGELFF.

At least ten counts were recorded for this clonotype. V usage is TRBV20-1 and J usage is TRBJ2-1, with 11 bases lining up with TRBD2. The CDR3 is made up of 18 amino acids. Germline V gene lookup returns CDR1 DFQATT and CDR2 SNEGSKA (reference sequence). J lost 1 base, V lost 0 bases, and 8 bases had no gene match. CDR3 DNA sequence: TGCAGTGCTAGAGATTTTAGCGGGAGGGCAAAGTCCTACAATGAGCAGTTCTTC. Protein: CSARDFSGRAKSYNEQFF.

As to this clonotype: A far larger clone lies a single base away; this is likely a read error. The chain links TRBV3-2 to TRBJ1-1. TRBV3-2 is a pseudogene locus. CDR3 length: 15 amino acids. The CDR3 region is CASSHCPLVGTEAFF. The CDR3 nucleotides are TGTGCCAGCAGCCACTGCCCGCTGGTTGGGACTGAAGCTTTCTTT.

As regards this clonotype: A far larger clone lies a single base away; this is likely a read error. Likely a read error: the CDR3 ends without its conserved phenylalanine or tryptophan. The genes are TRBV7-3 and TRBJ1-1; D unresolved. This CDR3 has 14 amino acids. CDR1 is SGHTA and CDR2 is FQGTGA in the germline V gene. Trimming removed 2 bases at V and 3 bases at J, with 10 bases between. CDR3 DNA: TGTGCCAGCAGCTTAGAAGTAGTGGACACTGAAGCTTTCTCT. Translated: CASSLEVVDTEAFS.

On this clonotype itself: With a much larger clone just one base away, this may be a read error. This sequence joins TRBV20-1 and TRBJ2-1, with 9 bases lining up with TRBD1. This CDR3 is built from 13 residues. CDR1 is DFQATT and CDR2 is SNEGSKA in the germline V gene (reference sequence). The CDR3 coding sequence is TGCAGTGCTAGGGGACAGGGCCTCAATGAGCGGTCCTTC. Residues: CSARGQGLNERSF.

The chain carries TRBV20-1 and TRBJ2-1; the D gene is possibly TRBD2 (6 bases). Germline V CDR1 and CDR2: DFQATT, SNEGSKA (reference sequence). This CDR3 is 19 amino acids long. Trimming shortened V by 0 bases and J by 2 bases, and 23 bases separated the two germline ends. The CDR3 nucleotides are TGCAGTGCTAGAGATTTAACCCCCAATAGCGGAACCACCTACAATGAGCAGTTCTTC. Its translation is CSARDLTPNSGTTYNEQFF.

Ten or more counts support this clonotype. The J gene is TRBJ2-3, the V gene TRBV14; D is possibly TRBD2 (6 bases). The V and J ends lost 0 bases and 2 bases respectively, with 12 bases between them. The CDR3 is 16 amino acids. CDR1 and CDR2 (germline): SGHDN, FVKESK. CDR3 coding DNA: TGTGCCAGCAGCCAAGATCCGGGAGTCCTCACAGATACGCAGTATTTT. Translation: CASSQDPGVLTDTQYF.

This sequence joins TRBV7-2 and TRBJ2-1; maybe TRBD1 (6 bases). Between the trimmed V and J ends, which lost 0 bases and 9 bases, there was a span of 18 bases. Germline V gene data show CDR1 as SGHTA and CDR2 as FQGNSA. This CDR3 region has 16 residues. CDR3 coding DNA: TGTGCCAGCAGCTTAGCTCCAGGGAACCTGGACAGTGAGCAGTTCTTC. Translation gives CASSLAPGNLDSEQFF.

This clonotype appeared a few times. A read error may be the cause here, since a much bigger clone is one base away. The rearrangement uses TRBV12-3 or TRBV12-4 and TRBJ2-1, with D perhaps being TRBD1 or TRBD2 (6 bases each). V lost 5 bases, J lost 9 bases, and 23 bases lay in between. The CDR3 loop spans 16 amino acids. CDR3 in DNA: TGTGCCAGCAGTATCTCCCAAGCGGGCCTAGGGGGTGAGCAGTTCTTC. Amino acid sequence: CASSISQAGLGGEQFF.

This clonotype was counted ten times or more. The genes are TRBV7-2 and TRBJ2-1; 13 bases fit TRBD2. The CDR3 has 17 residues. V lost 2 bases to trimming and J lost 6 bases; unmatched junction nucleotides: 7. In germline, CDR1 is SGHTA, CDR2 FQGNSA. The CDR3 here is CASSLLLAGGLSNEQFF. The CDR3 DNA reads as TGTGCCAGCAGCTTACTACTAGCGGGAGGGCTCAGCAATGAGCAGTTCTTC.

This clonotype has at least ten counts. The chain uses TRBV7-3 and TRBJ2-5, with D possibly TRBD2 on 5 matching bases. The germline gives CDR1 SGHTA, CDR2 FQGTGA. The CDR3 spans 13 residues. Between the trimmed V and J ends, which lost 1 base and 5 bases, there was a span of 8 bases. The CDR3 reads CASSLSSDETQYF. The DNA for the CDR3 is TGTGCCAGCAGCTTAAGTAGCGACGAGACCCAGTACTTC.

This clonotype came up many times. This rearrangement joins TRBV19 to TRBJ1-5; the D is unclear. Trimming pared 6 bases from V and 1 base from J, leaving 10 bases between. From germline, CDR1 is LNHDA and CDR2 SQIVND (reference sequence). CDR3 size: 14 residues. The CDR3, as DNA: TGTGCCAGTAGCGGTGAGTTGAGCAATCAGCCCCAGCATTTT. This codes for CASSGELSNQPQHF.

This clonotype was observed at least ten times. CDR3 region: CASRAGPLDQPQHF. In nucleotides, the CDR3 is TGTGCCAGCAGGGCGGGACCTTTGGATCAGCCCCAGCATTTT. The J gene is TRBJ1-5, the V gene TRBV2, with D perhaps TRBD1 (5 bases). Germline CDR1 is SNHLY and CDR2 is FYNNEI. V was clipped by 6 bases and J by 5 bases, with 14 bases between them. The CDR3 extends over 14 amino acids.

Many counts were recorded for this clonotype. The gene calls are TRBV7-2 and TRBJ1-1; D may be TRBD1 (6 bases). Deletions cut 5 bases from V and 1 base from J, with 11 bases between. This CDR3 comprises 14 residues. Germline V gene sequence: CDR1 SGHTA, CDR2 FQGNSA. The CDR3 spells CASSLGASNTEAFF. CDR3 nucleotide sequence: TGTGCCAGCAGCCTGGGGGCATCGAACACTGAAGCTTTCTTT.

This clonotype was counted many times. The CDR3 protein is CASSQMGEVEAFF. The DNA for the CDR3 is TGTGCCAGCAGCCAAATGGGCGAAGTTGAAGCTTTCTTT. The chain joins TRBV7-3 to TRBJ1-1; D gene unclear. CDR1 is SGHTA and CDR2 is FQGTGA in the germline V gene. This CDR3 is 13 amino acids long. The V and J ends lost 5 bases and 7 bases respectively, with 14 bases between them.

This clonotype was seen at least ten times. The J gene is TRBJ2-6, the V gene TRBV9; D uncertain. The germline CDR1 and CDR2 sequences are SGDLS and YYNGEE. CDR3 length: 17 residues. V lost 0 bases to trimming and J lost 4 bases, with 14 bases between them. The CDR3, as DNA: TGTGCCAGCAGCGTAGGGGCAGACCGTAAAGGGGCCAACGTCCTGACTTTC. It yields the protein CASSVGADRKGANVLTF. Together with reference TRBV9 and TRBJ2-6, the CDR3 gives the full variable domain: DSGVTQTPKHLITATGQRVTLRCSPRSGDLSVYWYQQSLDQGLQFLIQYYNGEERAKGNILERFSAQQFPDLHSELNLSSLELGDSALYFCASSVGADRKGANVLTFGAGSRLTVL.

This clonotype was observed many times. This chain links TRBV19 with TRBJ2-7, with D possibly TRBD2 on 7 matching bases. This CDR3 is built from 14 residues. The V gene lost 7 bases and the J gene lost 0 bases, with 13 bases spanning the gap. Germline assignment: CDR1 LNHDA and CDR2 SQIVND (reference sequence). As DNA, the CDR3 is TGTGCCAGTACCAAGGGGGACTACTCCTACGAGCAGTACTTC. Its translation: CASTKGDYSYEQYF.

Ten or more counts support this clonotype. V is TRBV20-1 and J is TRBJ2-1; 13 nucleotides agree with TRBD2. The CDR3 has 14 amino acids. The germline gives CDR1 DFQATT, CDR2 SNEGSKA (reference sequence). Unmatched junction bases numbered 6, after V lost 6 bases and J lost 7 bases. The CDR3: CSAARTSGRNEQFF. CDR3 DNA: TGCAGTGCCGCGCGGACTAGCGGGAGAAATGAGCAGTTCTTC.

This clonotype was counted at least ten times. The V call is TRBV6-2 or TRBV6-3, the J call TRBJ1-5; the match to TRBD1 covers 10 bases. This CDR3 has 16 amino acids. With 5 bases clipped from V and 5 bases from J, the junction kept 9 bases outside the gene matches. Looked up from germline, CDR1 is MNHEY and CDR2 is SVGEGT. This CDR3 is CASSPRAGTGDQPQHF. The CDR3, as DNA: TGTGCCAGCAGTCCACGTGCCGGGACAGGGGATCAGCCCCAGCATTTT.

The rearrangement links TRBV28 to TRBJ2-2; D is possibly TRBD1 (6 bases). V gave up 2 bases and J gave up 0 bases, with 7 bases separating them. The germline CDR1 and CDR2 sequences are MDHEN and SYDVKM. The CDR3 contains 15 residues. The DNA of the CDR3 is TGTGCCAGCAGTTTAGAGGGGGCGAACACCGGGGAGCTGTTTTTT. Protein product: CASSLEGANTGELFF.

This clonotype came up many times. V and J are TRBV5-1 and TRBJ2-2, with TRBD1 matching over 8 bases. The J segment lost 4 bases and the V segment lost 5 bases, leaving 7 bases of the junction unmatched. The CDR3 loop spans 15 amino acids. Germline V CDR1 and CDR2: SGHRS, YFSETQ. CDR3 coding DNA: TGCGCCAGCAGTCTGAGGGACAGGTTCACCGGGGAGCTGTTTTTT. This gives the protein CASSLRDRFTGELFF.

This clonotype was seen a handful of times. V gene TRBV7-9 combines with J gene TRBJ2-3; 8 bases match TRBD2. V was pared by 5 bases and J by 0 bases, with 7 bases of the junction left unmatched. The germline V gene encodes CDR1 SEHNR and CDR2 FQNEAQ (reference sequence). The CDR3 loop spans 16 amino acids. CDR3 protein: CASSQRAGASTDTQYF. The CDR3 coding sequence is TGTGCCAGCAGCCAACGAGCGGGGGCTAGCACAGATACGCAGTATTTT.

This clonotype was seen ten or more times. The genes are TRBV20-1 and TRBJ1-1; no firm D call. V lost 5 bases and J lost 0, with 7 bases in between. Per germline, CDR1 DFQATT and CDR2 SNEGSKA (reference sequence). CDR3 length equals 12 residues. The CDR3 loop reads CSAWKMNTEAFF. CDR3 bases: TGCAGTGCTTGGAAAATGAACACTGAAGCTTTCTTT.

This clonotype was counted ten times or more. This chain uses TRBV29-1 with TRBJ2-2; 8 bases are a match to TRBD2. Germline V lookup: CDR1 SQVTM, CDR2 ANQGSEA. V was pared by 7 bases and J by 5 bases, with 12 bases of the junction left unmatched. The CDR3 consists of 15 residues. The CDR3 DNA sequence: TGCAGCGCCGGTAGGGCGGGAGGAGGGACCGGGGAGCTGTTTTTT. Amino acids: CSAGRAGGGTGELFF.

This clonotype was recorded a few times. The V call is TRBV4-1, the J call TRBJ2-3; D not certain. The CDR3 length is 16 residues. Between the trimmed V and J ends, which lost 1 base and 11 bases, there was a span of 22 bases. Germline V CDR1 and CDR2: MGHRA, YSYEKL. CDR3 residues: CASSQAGLAANTRQYF. The CDR3 nucleotides read TGCGCCAGCAGCCAAGCCGGCTTGGCCGCCAATACGCGGCAGTATTTT.

This clonotype has a count of ten or more. The rearrangement links TRBV11-1 to TRBJ2-1; the match to TRBD2 covers 8 bases. V was clipped by 4 bases and J by 2 bases; unmatched bases: 4. The CDR3 has 15 amino acids. Germline V gives CDR1 SGHAT, CDR2 FQDESV (reference sequence). The CDR3 reads CASSYTSGTYNEQFF. CDR3 DNA sequence: TGTGCCAGCAGCTATACTAGCGGAACCTACAATGAGCAGTTCTTC. The variable domain in full, completed from reference TRBV11-1 and TRBJ2-1, reads EAEVAQSPRYKITEKSQAVAFWCDPISGHATLYWYRQILGQGPELLVQFQDESVVDDSQLPKDRFSAERLKGVDSTLKIQPAELGDSAMYLCASSYTSGTYNEQFFGPGTRLTVL.

This clonotype showed up many times. The V and J genes are TRBV7-9 and TRBJ2-7, with 7 bases aligning to TRBD2. The length of the CDR3 is 14 residues. Germline CDR1 SEHNR, CDR2 FQNEAQ (reference sequence). J gave up 2 bases and V 2 bases, and 3 bases lay outside the gene matches. CDR3 in amino acids: CASSLRGGTYEQYF. CDR3 nucleotides: TGTGCCAGCAGCTTAAGGGGAGGGACCTACGAGCAGTACTTC.

This clonotype was counted ten times or more. V and J are TRBV4-2 and TRBJ1-1, with D maybe TRBD1 (6 bases). The germline V gene has CDR1 LGHNA and CDR2 YNFKEQ. Trimming removed 5 bases at V and 2 bases at J, with 18 bases between. The CDR3 length is 16 residues. CDR3 nucleotides: TGTGCCAGCAGCTCGAGCTCCAGGACAGTAAACACTGAAGCTTTCTTT. Its translation is CASSSSSRTVNTEAFF.

The sample holds many counts of this clonotype. J is TRBJ1-5 and V is TRBV6-2 or TRBV6-3; D is possibly TRBD1 (5 bases). The CDR3 length is 14 residues. Trimming took off 8 bases at V and 1 base at J, with 12 bases between the two ends. Germline CDR1 and CDR2: MNHEY and SVGEGT. CDR3 in amino acids: CASVRAGSNQPQHF. The CDR3 bases are TGTGCCAGCGTAAGAGCAGGGAGCAATCAGCCCCAGCATTTT.